Listed below are T cell receptor beta chains from one sample, sequenced in a study of blood T cell repertoires in COVID-19. Sequenced by immunoSEQ multiplex PCR; TCRdb stores in-frame clones only, minus some. Here the sample spans roughly 4,000 clones, around 80% being singletons. Sequencing was performed on peripheral blood. These receptors were collected from a human donor with active or convalescent COVID-19. The donor label of this sample is uncertain. CDR3s include the opening cysteine and the closing phenylalanine or tryptophan. A D gene is named only where the DNA matches it firmly. Expanded clones get a size class; other rows say once, few or many, or leave the size out.

CDR3nt: TGTGCCAGCAGCTTAGATCGGGGGGTGGGTGCAGAGACCCAGTACTTC
CDR3aa: CASSLDRGVGAETQYF
v_gene: TRBV11-2
abundance: once
d_gene: TRBD2
j_gene: TRBJ2-5

CDR3nt: TGTGCCAGCAGCGTACAAAGGGGAAGGTTTAGCGGATACACCGGGGAGCTGTTTTTT
CDR3aa: CASSVQRGRFSGYTGELFF
v_gene: TRBV9
abundance: few
d_gene: NA
j_gene: TRBJ2-2

CDR3nt: TGTGCCAGCAGTCTGAGGCGGGGGACAGGGGAGCAGTACTTC
CDR3aa: CASSLRRGTGEQYF
v_gene: TRBV6-5
abundance: NA
d_gene: TRBD1
j_gene: TRBJ2-7

CDR3nt: TGTGCCAGCAAACCTAGTGACAGTAGAAATTCACCCCTCCACTTT
CDR3aa: CASKPSDSRNSPLHF
v_gene: TRBV2
abundance: NA
d_gene: NA
j_gene: TRBJ1-6

CDR3nt: TGCGCCAGCAGCCAAGGATATTACAGGGGCGACTCTGGGCCCCAGCATTTT
CDR3aa: CASSQGYYRGDSGPQHF
v_gene: TRBV4-3
abundance: once
d_gene: TRBD1
j_gene: TRBJ1-5

CDR3nt: TGTGCCAGCATCGGGGAGGCCCTGGCCTATGGCTACACCTTC
CDR3aa: CASIGEALAYGYTF
v_gene: TRBV5-8
abundance: NA
d_gene: NA
j_gene: TRBJ1-2

CDR3nt: TGTGCCAGCAGCTTAGGGCGGACTAGCGGGAGGAGTGAGCAGTTCTTC
CDR3aa: CASSLGRTSGRSEQFF
v_gene: TRBV7-3
abundance: NA
d_gene: TRBD2
j_gene: TRBJ2-1

CDR3nt: TGTGCCAGCAGTTCCCCTAGCGGAAACTCCTACAATGAGCAGTTCTTC
CDR3aa: CASSSPSGNSYNEQFF
v_gene: TRBV28
abundance: NA
d_gene: TRBD2
j_gene: TRBJ2-1

CDR3nt: TGTGCCAGCAGGACTAGCGGGCCTTCCTACAATGAGCAGTTCTTC
CDR3aa: CASRTSGPSYNEQFF
v_gene: TRBV19
abundance: few
d_gene: TRBD2
j_gene: TRBJ2-1

CDR3nt: TGTGCCAGCAGCTTGGCCACATACGAGCAGTACTTC
CDR3aa: CASSLATYEQYF
v_gene: TRBV5-5
abundance: once
d_gene: NA
j_gene: TRBJ2-7

CDR3nt: TGTGCCAGCAGTGAGACCGTAGGGGCAGTAAACTCCTACGAGCAGTACTTC
CDR3aa: CASSETVGAVNSYEQYF
v_gene: TRBV25-1
abundance: NA
d_gene: NA
j_gene: TRBJ2-7

CDR3nt: TGTGCCAGCAGCCCAGACAGGTTCAGCTCCTACGAGCAGTACTTC
CDR3aa: CASSPDRFSSYEQYF
v_gene: TRBV11-3
abundance: NA
d_gene: NA
j_gene: TRBJ2-7